The clone carrying this T cell receptor (beta chain) came up many times. Its antigen is not identified. The sample is drawn from a study of T cells in Graves' hyperthyroidism and ophthalmopathy. Study-wide results and limits: Blood also carried most thyroid clonotypes expanded above 0.001. Ophthalmopathy, which appeared later, was predicted by the model a median around 6 months before onset.

If no ophthalmopathy progression occurred within 18 months, Graves' hyperthyroidism was stable. CDR3 size: 14 residues. The J segment lost 3 bases and the V segment lost 3 bases, leaving 4 bases of the junction unmatched. From germline, CDR1 is DFQATT and CDR2 SNEGSKA (reference sequence). The CDR3 regions of TCR beta were amplified from RNA transcripts. The study used the HTBI primer set for a first-round RT-PCR of the TCR CDR3. TCRdb reprocessed the multiplex PCR reads with MiXCR, giving one entry per CDR3 protein. The table has approximately 210,000 distinct CDR3 sequences, 17% seen once; the top ten hold approximately 46%.

Sequencing was done on a sample of blood. The receptor was derived from a man aged 50 or older with Graves' hyperthyroidism. The genes are TRBV20-1 and TRBJ1-4; 7 nucleotides match TRBD1. The CDR3 region has the DNA TGCAGTGCTAGCCAGGGGGGCCCTAATGAAAAACTGTTTTTT. Translating it yields CSASQGGPNEKLFF.